The 22 T cell receptor beta chains below were found in one sample sequenced in a study of PD-1 blockade in classical Hodgkin lymphoma. Exposure to brentuximab vedotin varied, and each patient had relapsed following autologous stem cell transplantation. Clones were read by immunoSEQ multiplex PCR, and TCRdb kept only the in-frame ones, dropping some. The sample comprises 75,000 to 100,000 clones, over 70% of which are singletons, and 10% to 15% rests with the top ten. Here the sequenced sample was peripheral blood mononuclear cells (PBMCs), taken at baseline. The receptors were gathered from a human donor with classical Hodgkin lymphoma.

The chain recombines TRBV6-5 with TRBJ1-6, with a tentative D call TRBD1 (5 bases). CDR3 size: 14 residues. V dropped 5 bases and J dropped 14 bases, with 19 bases sitting between them. Germline loops: CDR1 MNHEY, CDR2 SVGAGI. CDR3 in DNA: TGTGCCAGCAGTGACCCCGGGGGTCCCGCGACCCTCCACTTT. It is translated as CASSDPGGPATLHF.

The V and J genes are TRBV11-2 and TRBJ1-1, with TRBD1 matching over 7 bases. This CDR3 is built from 15 residues. Germline loops: CDR1 SGHAT, CDR2 FQNNGV. V shed 1 base and J 4 bases; nucleotides not matched to a gene: 6. The CDR3 DNA reads TGTGCCAGCAGCTTAGCGATGGGACAGTCCACTGAAGCTTTCTTT. Amino acids: CASSLAMGQSTEAFF.

The chain employs TRBV6-6 and TRBJ1-5, with D uncertain. The CDR3 extends over 13 amino acids. Trimming cost V 6 bases and J 3 bases, with 9 bases left between them. The V gene's germline CDR1 is MNHNY and CDR2 SVGAGI (reference sequence). The CDR3 sequence is CASSRAPNQPQHF. CDR3 DNA: TGTGCCAGCAGCCGGGCCCCCAATCAGCCCCAGCATTTT.

V and J are TRBV7-2 and TRBJ2-3; D not resolved. Trimming took off 0 bases at V and 1 base at J, with 5 bases between the two ends. This CDR3 has 14 amino acids. From germline, CDR1 is SGHTA and CDR2 FQGNSA. The CDR3 DNA reads as TGTGCCAGCAGCTTAGCGTGGGGCACAGATACGCAGTATTTT. This encodes CASSLAWGTDTQYF.

This chain connects TRBV5-1 to TRBJ1-2; D unresolved. Trimming took 5 bases from V and 1 from J, leaving 9 bases between them. The CDR3 has 13 residues. The V gene's germline CDR1 is SGHRS and CDR2 YFSETQ. This CDR3 is CASRSDLNYGYTF. CDR3 DNA sequence: TGCGCCAGCAGATCGGACCTTAACTATGGCTACACCTTC. The full variable domain, completed using reference TRBV5-1 and TRBJ1-2, is KAGVTQTPRYLIKTRGQQVTLSCSPISGHRSVSWYQQTPGQGLQFLFEYFSETQRNKGNFPGRFSGRQFSNSRSEMNVSTLELGDSALYLCASRSDLNYGYTFGSGTRLTVV.

The chain links TRBV11-2 to TRBJ2-1; TRBD1 aligns across 7 bases. This CDR3 region has 17 residues. J was trimmed by 12 bases and V by 5 bases; bases with no gene match: 22. Per the germline V gene, CDR1 is SGHAT and CDR2 is FQNNGV. This CDR3 reads CASSRQSGTERTMRQFF. The CDR3 DNA reads TGTGCCAGCAGCCGACAATCCGGGACAGAGAGAACAATGAGGCAGTTCTTC.

This clone was found a few times. The CDR3: CASTPRGSGANVLTF. In DNA form, the CDR3 reads TGTGCCAGTACTCCTAGGGGATCCGGGGCCAACGTCCTGACTTTC. This rearrangement joins TRBV19 to TRBJ2-6; possible D gene TRBD1, 5 bases. Per the germline V gene, CDR1 is LNHDA and CDR2 is SQIVND (reference sequence). The CDR3 is 15 amino acids. V lost 7 bases and J 4 bases, leaving 14 bases between the germline ends.

This clone was recorded only once. CDR3 sequence: CASSFTTGGTDYGYTF. In nucleotides, the CDR3 is TGCGCCAGCAGCTTCACGACAGGGGGGACAGACTATGGCTACACCTTC. The genes are TRBV5-1 and TRBJ1-2; 9 positions agree with TRBD1. Germline V gene sequence: CDR1 SGHRS, CDR2 YFSETQ. The trim removed 2 bases at V and 3 bases at J, leaving 8 bases unmatched. The CDR3 contains 16 residues.

V and J are TRBV28 and TRBJ2-5; 8 bases fit TRBD1. J was trimmed by 5 bases and V by 5 bases; bases with no gene match: 10. The CDR3 has 15 residues. Germline lookup yields CDR1 MDHEN and CDR2 SYDVKM. CDR3 region: CASSPWTGTGETQYF. The CDR3 DNA reads as TGTGCCAGCAGTCCCTGGACAGGGACGGGGGAGACCCAGTACTTC.

The V gene is TRBV15, the J gene TRBJ1-1; D is possibly TRBD1 (5 bases). Germline CDR1 and CDR2: LNHNV and YYDKDF (reference sequence). The ends were cut back, 2 bases at V and 5 bases at J, with 18 bases in the middle. This CDR3 has 16 residues. The chain's CDR3 is CATSRQGNLPGTEAFF. The CDR3 region has the DNA TGTGCCACCAGCAGACAGGGTAACCTCCCGGGTACTGAAGCTTTCTTT.

The count of this clone is one. The J gene is TRBJ2-3, the V gene TRBV5-1, with D possibly TRBD2 on 6 matching bases. V was cut by 0 bases and J by 4 bases, with 18 bases left in between. The CDR3 is 17 amino acids. Germline CDR1 SGHRS, CDR2 YFSETQ. The CDR3 is CASSLDVLGSGSDTQYF. The CDR3 nucleotides are TGCGCCAGCAGCTTGGACGTTCTCGGGAGTGGGTCAGATACGCAGTATTTT.

This clone was counted once. J is TRBJ2-5 and V is TRBV7-9; the D gene is possibly TRBD1 (5 bases). Germline CDR1 reads SEHNR; CDR2 reads FQNEAQ (reference sequence). Trimming stripped 3 bases from V and 2 bases from J, with 7 bases between. This CDR3 contains 13 residues. The CDR3 DNA reads as TGTGCCAGCAGCTTGGACACACAAGAGACCCAGTACTTC. This encodes CASSLDTQETQYF.

The chain joins TRBV10-3 to TRBJ2-5; 12 bases agree with TRBD1. Germline CDR1 is ENHRY and CDR2 is SYGVKD. The V and J ends lost 5 bases and 4 bases, in that order; junction bases with no gene match: 5. This CDR3 comprises 15 residues. The CDR3 spells CAISPGTGGVETQYF. DNA of the CDR3: TGTGCCATCAGTCCCGGGACAGGGGGCGTAGAGACCCAGTACTTC.

This clone was observed a handful of times. This rearrangement joins TRBV7-9 to TRBJ2-7; D remains ambiguous. From germline, CDR1 is SEHNR and CDR2 FQNEAQ (reference sequence). The CDR3 runs 13 residues. V lost 3 bases to trimming and J lost 3 bases, with 9 bases between them. The CDR3 is CASSFGQFYEQYF. As DNA, the CDR3 is TGTGCCAGCAGCTTCGGGCAGTTCTACGAGCAGTACTTC.

The V and J genes are TRBV6-6 and TRBJ2-1; D uncertain. V lost 8 bases, J lost 7 bases, and 9 bases lay in between. CDR3 length equals 11 residues. Germline V gene data show CDR1 as MNHNY and CDR2 as SVGAGI (reference sequence). The CDR3 bases are TGTGCCAGCGGGCCGAGTAATGAGCAGTTCTTC. It encodes CASGPSNEQFF.

The V gene is TRBV7-9, the J gene TRBJ2-7, with D perhaps assigned TRBD1 or TRBD2 (5 bases each). V was pared by 1 base and J by 6 bases, with 16 bases between. The CDR3 extends over 15 amino acids. Looked up from germline, CDR1 is SEHNR and CDR2 is FQNEAQ (reference sequence). DNA of the CDR3: TGTGCCAGCAGCTTAGGGGACGCGGGCTGGGTCGAGCAGTACTTC. Protein: CASSLGDAGWVEQYF. The full variable domain, its missing parts supplied by reference TRBV7-9 and TRBJ2-7, is DTGVSQNPRHKITKRGQNVTFRCDPISEHNRLYWYRQTLGQGPEFLTYFQNEAQLEKSRLLSDRFSAERPKGSFSTLEIQRTEQGDSAMYLCASSLGDAGWVEQYFGPGTRLTVT.

The chain has TRBV7-2 and TRBJ2-7, with 14 positions matching TRBD2. Germline CDR1 is SGHTA and CDR2 is FQGNSA. Unmatched junction bases numbered 8, after V lost 5 bases and J lost 5 bases. The length of the CDR3 is 16 residues. DNA for the CDR3: TGTGCCAGCAGCGACACTGGGACTAGCGGGAGCCACGAGCAGTACTTC. Translated, it gives CASSDTGTSGSHEQYF. The variable domain in full, completed from reference TRBV7-2 and TRBJ2-7, reads GAGVSQSPSNKVTEKGKDVELRCDPISGHTALYWYRQSLGQGLEFLIYFQGNSAPDKSGLPSDRFSAERTGGSVSTLTIQRTQQEDSAVYLCASSDTGTSGSHEQYFGPGTRLTVT.

J is TRBJ1-5 and V is TRBV6-7; D is possibly TRBD1 (6 bases). TRBV6-7 is flagged as an ORF with uncertain function. This CDR3 is 15 amino acids long. V was shortened by 7 bases and J by 5 bases, with 18 bases between the two germline ends. Written as DNA, the CDR3 is TGTGCCAGCACCTTCGCCCGGGACATCTATCAGCCCCAGCATTTT. Protein: CASTFARDIYQPQHF.

The genes are TRBV9 and TRBJ2-7; 9 bases fit TRBD2. Germline lookup yields CDR1 SGDLS and CDR2 YYNGEE. The CDR3 runs 14 residues. The J segment lost 6 bases and the V segment lost 3 bases, leaving 7 bases of the junction unmatched. CDR3 sequence reads: CASSAVAGVSEQYF. The CDR3 bases are TGTGCCAGCAGCGCCGTAGCGGGAGTAAGCGAGCAGTACTTC.

CDR3 sequence: CASSPIGTSTDTQYF. CDR3 nucleotide sequence: TGTGCCAGCAGCCCAATCGGGACTAGCACAGATACGCAGTATTTT. J is TRBJ2-3 and V is TRBV6-1; a weak D match, TRBD2 (6 bases). Trimming cost V 6 bases and J 0 bases, with 13 bases left between them. The CDR3 is 15 residues long. Germline CDR1 MNHNS, CDR2 SASEGT.

The chain couples TRBV30 to TRBJ1-5, with D possibly being TRBD1 (6 bases). The ends were cut back, 5 bases at V and 7 bases at J, with 15 bases in the middle. The CDR3 spans 13 residues. Germline V gene lookup returns CDR1 GTSNPN and CDR2 SVGIG (reference sequence). The CDR3 DNA reads TGTGCCTGGGGGACTGGGGGCCAACAGCCCCAGCATTTT. Encoded protein: CAWGTGGQQPQHF.

The rearrangement links TRBV28 to TRBJ2-5; 9 bases fit TRBD2. Germline assignment: CDR1 MDHEN and CDR2 SYDVKM. The length of the CDR3 is 17 residues. V dropped 5 bases and J dropped 5; count of bases not matched to a gene: 15. The CDR3: CASSGPTSGQSRETQYF. The CDR3 nucleotides are TGTGCCAGCAGTGGGCCGACTAGCGGCCAATCGCGGGAGACCCAGTACTTC.